These T cell receptor beta chains were read from a single sample in a study of tumour-infiltrating T cells in Burkitt lymphoma. Here immunoSEQ multiplex PCR was the method, and the copy in TCRdb shows in-frame clones only, minus some. The table records 3,900 or so clones, roughly 13% of them present only once. The sample consisted of tumor tissue. The source of these receptors is a human donor with Burkitt lymphoma. CDR3s leave out the opening cysteine and the closing phenylalanine or tryptophan. The order of the fields is V gene, D gene, J gene, CDR3 protein. The D gene is left open where the match is weak.

>TRBV6-1|TRBD1|TRBJ2-3
ASRKDRARTDTQY
>TRBV6-1|NA|TRBJ2-5
ASSEGWSRETQY
>TRBV9|NA|TRBJ1-3
ASSELSSGNTIY
>TRBV15|TRBD1|TRBJ2-1
ATSRVQGGDEQF
>TRBV30|TRBD1|TRBJ1-5
AWRDRAANQPQH
>TRBV5-6|TRBD1|TRBJ1-1
ASSYLTGGGTEAF
>TRBV5-1|NA|TRBJ2-1
ASSLSFNEQF
>TRBV6-6|NA|TRBJ1-4
ASIQRRDEKLF
>TRBV27|NA|TRBJ2-5
ASSIIAAQETQY
>TRBV5-1|TRBD1|TRBJ2-2
ASSLEDRDVTGELF
>TRBV7-9|NA|TRBJ1-1
ASSRWGESSEAF
>TRBV28|TRBD1|TRBJ1-5
ASSLSFRDRVNQPQH
>TRBV25-1|NA|TRBJ1-2
ASSDRTDPFYGYT
>TRBV6-1|TRBD1|TRBJ1-2
ASSVSTGANYGYT
>TRBV7-9|NA|TRBJ2-2
ASSLAQGGTGELF
>TRBV27|TRBD2|TRBJ2-7
ASSLLAGAR
>TRBV11-2|NA|TRBJ1-5
ASSLSQNQPQH
>TRBV30|NA|TRBJ1-6
AWSVSGVYSNSPLH
>TRBV5-1|NA|TRBJ1-6
ASSKTSSYNSPLH
>TRBV7-7|TRBD1|TRBJ2-5
ASSLGLGQGAPQETQY
>TRBV27|NA|TRBJ2-6
ASSLWGANVLT
>TRBV2|TRBD1|TRBJ2-7
ASALGQGAIYEQY
>TRBV6-5|TRBD1|TRBJ1-4
ASSYRGQGREKLF
>TRBV7-2|NA|NA
ASRPSGRYEQY
>TRBV27|TRBD1|TRBJ1-1
ASSFGTGTPAF
>TRBV30|NA|TRBJ1-1
AWSVGRNTEAF
>TRBV4-2|NA|TRBJ2-5
ASSQDPGYQETQY
>TRBV10-3|TRBD2|TRBJ2-1
ALWNGGANEQF
>TRBV5-1|NA|TRBJ2-3
ASSLGDTQY
>TRBV30|NA|NA
AWSVRGNRFYEQY
>TRBV6-5|NA|TRBJ1-1
ASSPSGGTEAF